A selection of T cell receptor beta chains follows, all from one sample in a study of Graves' ophthalmopathy and Graves' hyperthyroidism. Via MiXCR, TCRdb re-called the multiplex PCR reads, giving one row per CDR3 protein. The sample consists of about 220,000 distinct CDR3 sequences, roughly a fifth of them appearing once. The sequencing sample was made of peripheral blood. The origin of the receptors is a woman between 50 and 59 years old with Graves' ophthalmopathy. Both conserved end residues are part of each CDR3. D genes are given only for firm matches. Where a row states a size, it is once, few, many or the class of an expanded clone; other rows omit it.

j_gene | abundance | v_gene | d_gene | CDR3nt | CDR3aa
TRBJ2-5 | . | TRBV12-3/TRBV12-4 | . | TGTGCCAGCAGTTTCACCTCCCGATGGACCCAGTACTTC | CASSFTSRWTQYF
TRBJ1-1 | . | TRBV25-1 | . | TGTGCCAGCACCGAGACGGTAGGACTGAACACTGAAGCTTACTTT | CASTETVGLNTEAYF
TRBJ2-7 | . | TRBV28 | . | TGTGCCAGCAGTGCCACCGGGACTTTTCGGGACGAGCAGTACTTC | CASSATGTFRDEQYF
TRBJ2-7 | many | TRBV28 | . | TGTGCCAGCAGTCTATTAGGTCTCGAGCAGTACTTC | CASSLLGLEQYF
TRBJ2-7 | many | TRBV4-1 | TRBD2 | TGCGCCAGCAGCCAAGATTGGGGACTAGCGTACCACGAGCAGTACTTC | CASSQDWGLAYHEQYF
TRBJ1-1 | . | TRBV6-1 | . | TGTGCCAGCAGTGATGTCAGGAGGGGGAACACTGAAGCTTTCTTT | CASSDVRRGNTEAFF
TRBJ2-7 | few | TRBV10-2 | TRBD2 | TGCGCCAGCAGATCTGCTAGCGGGGCCGTAGGAGAGCAGTACTTC | CASRSASGAVGEQYF
TRBJ1-2 | . | TRBV2 | . | TGTGCCAGCAGTGACTCTACCCTATCTAACTATGGCTACACCTTC | CASSDSTLSNYGYTF
TRBJ1-1 | . | TRBV27 | . | TGTGCCAGCGTAAATCGGGGGGGTAGGGGTACTGAAGCTTTCTTT | CASVNRGGRGTEAFF
TRBJ1-1 | many | TRBV12-3/TRBV12-4 | TRBD1 | TGTGCCAGCAAGCCAGGACAGGGGGCAGACACTGAAGCTTTCTTT | CASKPGQGADTEAFF
TRBJ1-6 | many | TRBV25-1 | TRBD1 | TGTGCCAGCAGTGAACCCGGACAGGGATATTCACCCCTCCACTTT | CASSEPGQGYSPLHF
TRBJ1-2 | many | TRBV30 | TRBD1 | TGTGCCTGGACTACAGGGGGCTCCTATGGCTACACCTTC | CAWTTGGSYGYTF
TRBJ2-7 | . | TRBV12-3/TRBV12-4 | . | TGTGCCAGCAGTTCGGTGGTGTACGAGCAGTACTTC | CASSSVVYEQYF
TRBJ2-1 | many | TRBV6-2/TRBV6-3 | . | TGTGCCAGCAGTTCCTCCGGGGCTAGCGCGATAAATGAGCAGTTCTTC | CASSSSGASAINEQFF
TRBJ1-2 | many | TRBV27 | . | TGTGCCAGCAGAGCCGGGGCCGACTATGGCTACACCTTC | CASRAGADYGYTF
TRBJ2-2 | many | TRBV12-3/TRBV12-4 | . | TGTGCCAGCAGTTGGTCACAGGGCGGTACCGGGGAGCTGTTTTTT | CASSWSQGGTGELFF
TRBJ2-5 | . | TRBV6-1 | . | TGTGCCAGCAGTGTGTACCAAGAGACCCAGTACTTC | CASSVYQETQYF
TRBJ1-1 | many | TRBV27 | . | TGTGCCAGCAGTTTGAGGACACCAGGTAGTTACACTGAAGCTTTCTTT | CASSLRTPGSYTEAFF
TRBJ1-2 | many | TRBV12-3/TRBV12-4 | . | TGTGCCAGCAGTTTACTGATCTTACAGGGTGGAGATGGCTACACCTTC | CASSLLILQGGDGYTF
TRBJ2-2 | . | TRBV7-9 | . | TGTGCCAGCAGCCCCAACGGGGGGCCCGGGGAGCTGTTTTTT | CASSPNGGPGELFF
TRBJ2-7 | many | TRBV6-5 | . | TGTGCCAGCAGTTACTCTGCTAGCCCCTACGAGCAGTACTTC | CASSYSASPYEQYF
TRBJ2-5 | many | TRBV28 | . | TGTGCCAGCAGTTTATGGAGTCAGGAGACCCAGTACTTC | CASSLWSQETQYF